These 20 T cell receptor beta chains came from one sample sequenced in a study of T cell changes during pregnancy in multiple sclerosis. The repertoire was sequenced with immunoSEQ multiplex PCR; TCRdb's copy has only in-frame clones and lacks some. The data contain under 90,000 clones, approximately 95% of them singletons. The material was peripheral blood, obtained in the second trimester of pregnancy. The source of these receptors is a female donor in good health, enrolled as a control in a pregnancy study.

The chain links TRBV15 to TRBJ2-1, with 7 bases fitting TRBD2. The CDR3 is made up of 15 amino acids. Germline V gives CDR1 LNHNV, CDR2 YYDKDF (reference sequence). The V segment lost 5 bases and the J segment 4 bases; nucleotides outside the gene matches: 8. The CDR3 DNA sequence: TGTGCCACCAGCCGCGTTGGCGGGGGTTACAATGAGCAGTTCTTC. Translation: CATSRVGGGYNEQFF. The full variable domain, rest sourced from reference TRBV15 and TRBJ2-1, is DAMVIQNPRYQVTQFGKPVTLSCSQTLNHNVMYWYQQKSSQAPKLLFHYYDKDFNNEADTPDNFQSRRPNTSFCFLDIRSPGLGDTAMYLCATSRVGGGYNEQFFGPGTRLTVL.

The rearrangement joins TRBV29-1 to TRBJ2-7; 7 bases map to TRBD1. The CDR3 consists of 14 residues. The junction had 10 bases not matched to a gene; V was cut back by 3 bases and J by 5 bases. Per the germline V gene, CDR1 is SQVTM and CDR2 is ANQGSEA. CDR3 region: CSVEVGTAIHEQYF. The DNA of the CDR3 is TGCAGCGTTGAGGTTGGGACAGCAATTCACGAGCAGTACTTC.

The rearrangement links TRBV11-1 to TRBJ2-7; 8 nucleotides align to TRBD1. The CDR3 runs to 15 residues. J lost 1 base, V lost 4 bases, and 6 bases had no gene match. The germline gives CDR1 SGHAT, CDR2 FQDESV (reference sequence). In nucleotides, the CDR3 is TGTGCCAGCAGCTCGCGGGACAGGATATCCTACGAGCAGTACTTC. Its translation: CASSSRDRISYEQYF. The whole variable domain, filled in from reference TRBV11-1 and TRBJ2-7, reads EAEVAQSPRYKITEKSQAVAFWCDPISGHATLYWYRQILGQGPELLVQFQDESVVDDSQLPKDRFSAERLKGVDSTLKIQPAELGDSAMYLCASSSRDRISYEQYFGPGTRLTVT.

This clone was observed a single time. The rearrangement links TRBV28 to TRBJ1-3, with a weak D call TRBD1 (5 bases). This CDR3 contains 15 residues. V was clipped by 3 bases and J by 2 bases, with 11 bases between them. In germline, CDR1 is MDHEN, CDR2 SYDVKM. In nucleotides, the CDR3 is TGTGCCAGCAGTTTGAGACAGTGGGCTGGAAACACCATATATTTT. Translating gives CASSLRQWAGNTIYF.

The chain is built from TRBV5-4 and TRBJ1-4, with D unclear. V lost 0 bases to trimming and J lost 3 bases, with 6 bases between them. CDR1 SGHNT and CDR2 YYREEE come from the germline V gene (reference sequence). CDR3 length: 14 amino acids. The CDR3, as DNA: TGTGCCAGCAGCTTGGGGGCGTCTAATGAAAAACTGTTTTTT. Translated: CASSLGASNEKLFF. The complete variable domain, with remaining parts taken from reference TRBV5-4 and TRBJ1-4, reads ETGVTQSPTHLIKTRGQQVTLRCSSQSGHNTVSWYQQALGQGPQFIFQYYREEENGRGNFPPRFSGLQFPNYSSELNVNALELDDSALYLCASSLGASNEKLFFGSGTQLSVL.

This rearrangement joins TRBV7-2 to TRBJ2-5; TRBD1 agrees at 8 bases. Germline CDR1 SGHTA, CDR2 FQGNSA. The length of the CDR3 is 16 residues. The V segment lost 1 base and the J segment 2 bases; nucleotides outside the gene matches: 6. The CDR3 DNA follows: TGTGCCAGCAGCTTAGGACTGGGACAGGCACAAGAGACCCAGTACTTC. Protein sequence: CASSLGLGQAQETQYF.

The chain links TRBV7-2 to TRBJ2-3, with 14 bases fitting TRBD2. Germline V gives CDR1 SGHTA, CDR2 FQGNSA. CDR3 length: 16 amino acids. Trimming removed 4 bases from V and 3 bases from J; junction bases left unmatched: 3. Here the CDR3 DNA reads TGTGCCAGCAGCTCTCGGACTAGCGGGAGGACAGATACGCAGTATTTT. This gives the protein CASSSRTSGRTDTQYF.

This chain connects TRBV6-5 to TRBJ1-1; D gene ambiguous. The CDR3 covers 14 residues. CDR1 and CDR2 from the germline V gene are MNHEY and SVGAGI. V dropped 8 bases and J dropped 1 base, with 14 bases sitting between them. The CDR3 loop reads CASHRAGPNTEAFF. DNA for the CDR3: TGTGCCAGCCATAGAGCAGGTCCGAACACTGAAGCTTTCTTT.

The V call is TRBV30, the J call TRBJ2-7; a possible D gene is TRBD2 (7 bases). The CDR3 length is 13 residues. The ends were cut back, 2 bases at V and 4 bases at J, with 12 bases in the middle. Germline loops: CDR1 GTSNPN, CDR2 SVGIG (reference sequence). CDR3 bases: TGTGCCTGGAGTCTAGGGGGGGGATACGAGCAGTACTTC. Protein: CAWSLGGGYEQYF.

The CDR3, as DNA: TGTGCCAGCAGCATACCGGGACAGACCTACGAGCAGTACTTC. This gives the protein CASSIPGQTYEQYF. This rearrangement joins TRBV7-9 to TRBJ2-7, with 7 bases that match TRBD1. The CDR3 extends over 14 amino acids. Germline CDR1 reads SEHNR; CDR2 reads FQNEAQ (reference sequence). With 5 bases clipped from V and 2 bases from J, the junction kept 6 bases outside the gene matches.

The chain couples TRBV11-2 to TRBJ2-3, with 8 positions matching TRBD2. From germline, CDR1 is SGHAT and CDR2 FQNNGV. The junction had 6 bases not matched to a gene; V was cut back by 1 base and J by 6 bases. CDR3 length equals 15 residues. The CDR3 sequence: CASSLGAAGVDTQYF. In DNA form, the CDR3 reads TGTGCCAGCAGCTTAGGAGCAGCGGGAGTGGATACGCAGTATTTT.

This rearrangement joins TRBV5-4 to TRBJ2-6, with 9 bases identical to TRBD1. V dropped 7 bases and J dropped 1; count of bases not matched to a gene: 6. The CDR3 totals 16 residues. Germline V gene data show CDR1 as SGHNT and CDR2 as YYREEE (reference sequence). For the CDR3, the DNA is TGTGCCAGCGGAACAGGGGGCGGGTCTGGGGCCAACGTCCTGACTTTC. This gives the protein CASGTGGGSGANVLTF. The whole variable domain, filled in from reference TRBV5-4 and TRBJ2-6, reads ETGVTQSPTHLIKTRGQQVTLRCSSQSGHNTVSWYQQALGQGPQFIFQYYREEENGRGNFPPRFSGLQFPNYSSELNVNALELDDSALYLCASGTGGGSGANVLTFGAGSRLTVL.

The V call is TRBV7-9, the J call TRBJ1-2; weak D call: TRBD1 (6 bases). Trimming took 1 base from V and 6 from J, leaving 15 bases between them. Germline CDR1 SEHNR, CDR2 FQNEAQ (reference sequence). The CDR3 loop spans 15 amino acids. This CDR3 is CASSLGRTAYDGYTF. The CDR3 DNA follows: TGTGCCAGCAGCTTAGGGCGGACAGCCTATGATGGCTACACCTTC.

The chain has TRBV5-6 and TRBJ2-7, with D perhaps matching TRBD2 (6 bases). The CDR3 loop spans 17 amino acids. Trimming cost V 4 bases and J 4 bases, with 24 bases left between them. Germline V gene data show CDR1 as SGHDT and CDR2 as YYEEEE. This CDR3 is CASSEWDSGPSEYEQYF. The CDR3, as DNA: TGTGCCAGCAGCGAATGGGACTCAGGGCCTAGCGAATACGAGCAGTACTTC. The full variable domain, with the rest looked up from reference TRBV5-6 and TRBJ2-7, is DAGVTQSPTHLIKTRGQQVTLRCSPKSGHDTVSWYQQALGQGPQFIFQYYEEEERQRGNFPDRFSGHQFPNYSSELNVNALLLGDSALYLCASSEWDSGPSEYEQYFGPGTRLTVT.

This clone turned up a few times. The genes are TRBV28 and TRBJ2-2, with 7 bases aligning to TRBD2. The germline CDR1 and CDR2 sequences are MDHEN and SYDVKM. V dropped 7 bases and J dropped 9; count of bases not matched to a gene: 8. This CDR3 has 13 amino acids. CDR3 residues: CASIGTGLRELFF. The CDR3 coding sequence is TGTGCCAGCATCGGGACGGGACTAAGGGAGCTGTTTTTT.

This chain links TRBV15 with TRBJ1-1; possible D gene TRBD1, 6 bases. The germline V gene has CDR1 LNHNV and CDR2 YYDKDF (reference sequence). The CDR3 length is 15 residues. Trimming removed 0 bases from V and 8 bases from J, with 16 bases in between. This CDR3 reads CATSRDPPTGREAFF. Written as DNA, the CDR3 is TGTGCCACCAGCAGAGATCCCCCTACAGGGAGAGAAGCTTTCTTT.

The rearrangement uses TRBV11-2 and TRBJ2-7, with D tentatively TRBD1 (6 bases). Between the trimmed V and J ends, which lost 0 bases and 3 bases, there was a span of 12 bases. Germline V gene data show CDR1 as SGHAT and CDR2 as FQNNGV. This CDR3 contains 15 residues. CDR3 coding DNA: TGTGCCAGCAGCTTAGAGGGGGCGATTAACTACGAGCAGTACTTC. This translates into CASSLEGAINYEQYF.

The chain links TRBV5-1 to TRBJ2-1; possibly TRBD1 for D (6 bases). From germline, CDR1 is SGHRS and CDR2 YFSETQ. The V gene lost 1 base and the J gene lost 0 bases, with 8 bases spanning the gap. The CDR3 has 15 residues. The CDR3 reads CASSLTGSSYNEQFF. In DNA form, the CDR3 reads TGCGCCAGCAGCTTGACAGGGAGCTCCTACAATGAGCAGTTCTTC. Full variable domain (missing parts from reference TRBV5-1 and TRBJ2-1): KAGVTQTPRYLIKTRGQQVTLSCSPISGHRSVSWYQQTPGQGLQFLFEYFSETQRNKGNFPGRFSGRQFSNSRSEMNVSTLELGDSALYLCASSLTGSSYNEQFFGPGTRLTVL.

The chain is built from TRBV28 and TRBJ2-7; 12 nucleotides match TRBD1. This CDR3 has 16 amino acids. V gave up 5 bases and J gave up 1 base; unmatched junction bases: 6. Germline CDR1 is MDHEN and CDR2 is SYDVKM. The DNA for the CDR3 is TGTGCCAGCAGTGGGACAGGGGGCTTTTCTTCCTACGAGCAGTACTTC. Protein product: CASSGTGGFSSYEQYF.

V gene TRBV28 combines with J gene TRBJ1-1, with unresolved D. The CDR3 has 13 amino acids. Germline V lookup: CDR1 MDHEN, CDR2 SYDVKM. V dropped 5 bases and J dropped 1 base, with 8 bases sitting between them. The CDR3 reads CASSLDKNTEAFF. The DNA for the CDR3 is TGTGCCAGCAGTCTCGACAAGAACACTGAAGCTTTCTTT. The full variable domain, in which reference TRBV28 and TRBJ1-1 provide the parts outside the CDR3, is DVKVTQSSRYLVKRTGEKVFLECVQDMDHENMFWYRQDPGLGLRLIYFSYDVKMKEKGDIPEGYSVSREKKERFSLILESASTNQTSMYLCASSLDKNTEAFFGQGTRLTVV.